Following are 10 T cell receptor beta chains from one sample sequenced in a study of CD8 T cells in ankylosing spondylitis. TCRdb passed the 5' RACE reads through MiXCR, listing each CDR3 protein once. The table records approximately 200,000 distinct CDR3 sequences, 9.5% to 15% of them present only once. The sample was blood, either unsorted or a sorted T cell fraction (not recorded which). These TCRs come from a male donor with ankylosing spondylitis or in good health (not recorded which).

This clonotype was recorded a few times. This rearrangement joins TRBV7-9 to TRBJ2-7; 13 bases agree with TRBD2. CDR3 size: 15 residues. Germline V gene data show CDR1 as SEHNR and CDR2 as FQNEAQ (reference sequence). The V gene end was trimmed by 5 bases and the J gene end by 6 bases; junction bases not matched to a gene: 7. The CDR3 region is CASSPRTSGRSEQYF. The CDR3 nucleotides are TGTGCCAGCAGCCCCCGGACTAGCGGGAGAAGCGAGCAGTACTTC.

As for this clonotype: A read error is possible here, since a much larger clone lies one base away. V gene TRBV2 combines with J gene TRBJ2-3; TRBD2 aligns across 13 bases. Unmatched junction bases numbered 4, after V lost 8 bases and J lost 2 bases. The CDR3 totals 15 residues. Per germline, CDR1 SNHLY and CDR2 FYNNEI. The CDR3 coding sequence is TGTGCCAGCGGGACTAGCGGGGAACTCACAGATACGCAGTATTTT. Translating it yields CASGTSGELTDTQYF.

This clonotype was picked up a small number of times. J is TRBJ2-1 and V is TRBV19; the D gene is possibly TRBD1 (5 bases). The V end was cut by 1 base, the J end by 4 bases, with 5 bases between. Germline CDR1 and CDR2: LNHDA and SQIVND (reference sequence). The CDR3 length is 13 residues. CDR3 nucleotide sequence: TGTGCCAGTAGTATAGCAGGGTACAATGAGCAGTTCTTC. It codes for CASSIAGYNEQFF.

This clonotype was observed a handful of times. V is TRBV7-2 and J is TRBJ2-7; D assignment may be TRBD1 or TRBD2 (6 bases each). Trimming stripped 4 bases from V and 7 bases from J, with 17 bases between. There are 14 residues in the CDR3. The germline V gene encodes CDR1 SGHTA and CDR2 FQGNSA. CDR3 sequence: CASSSGAVLGEQYF. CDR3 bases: TGTGCCAGCAGCTCGGGGGCGGTTCTGGGGGAGCAGTACTTC.

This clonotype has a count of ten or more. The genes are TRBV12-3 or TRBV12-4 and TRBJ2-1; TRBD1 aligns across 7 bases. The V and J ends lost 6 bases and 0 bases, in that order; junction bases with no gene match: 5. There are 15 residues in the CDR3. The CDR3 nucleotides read TGTGCCAGCAGCGTGACAGGGAGCTCCTACAATGAGCAGTTCTTC. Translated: CASSVTGSSYNEQFF.

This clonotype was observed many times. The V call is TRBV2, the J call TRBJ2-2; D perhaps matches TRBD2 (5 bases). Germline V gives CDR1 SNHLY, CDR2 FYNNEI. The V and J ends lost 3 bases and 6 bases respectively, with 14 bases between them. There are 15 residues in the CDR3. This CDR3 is CASSDNGILSGELFF. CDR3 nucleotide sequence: TGTGCCAGCAGTGATAACGGGATTTTGTCCGGGGAGCTGTTTTTT.

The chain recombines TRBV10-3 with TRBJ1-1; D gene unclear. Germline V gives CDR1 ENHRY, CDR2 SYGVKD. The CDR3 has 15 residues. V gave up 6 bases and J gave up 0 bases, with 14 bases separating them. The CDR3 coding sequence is TGTGCCATCAGCGATTCGAAGGTGGTGAACACTGAAGCTTTCTTT. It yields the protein CAISDSKVVNTEAFF.

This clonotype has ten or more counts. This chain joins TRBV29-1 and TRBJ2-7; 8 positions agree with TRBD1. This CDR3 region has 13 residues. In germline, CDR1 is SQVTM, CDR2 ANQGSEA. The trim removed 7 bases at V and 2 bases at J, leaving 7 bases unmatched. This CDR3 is CSAMGQDAYEQYF. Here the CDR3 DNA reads TGCAGCGCCATGGGACAGGACGCCTACGAGCAGTACTTC.

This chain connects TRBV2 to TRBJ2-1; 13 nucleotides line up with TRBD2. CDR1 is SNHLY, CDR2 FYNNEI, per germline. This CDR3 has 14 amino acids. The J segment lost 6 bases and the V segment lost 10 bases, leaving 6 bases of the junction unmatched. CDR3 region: CATLTSGGINEQFF. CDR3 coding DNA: TGTGCCACCCTGACTAGCGGGGGGATCAATGAGCAGTTCTTC.

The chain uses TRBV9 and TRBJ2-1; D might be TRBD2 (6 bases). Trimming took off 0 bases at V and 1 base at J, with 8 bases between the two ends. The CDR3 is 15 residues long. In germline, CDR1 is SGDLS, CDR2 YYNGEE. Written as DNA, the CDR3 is TGTGCCAGCAGCGTAGGGGGACTGTCCTACAATGAGCAGTTCTTC. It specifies CASSVGGLSYNEQFF.